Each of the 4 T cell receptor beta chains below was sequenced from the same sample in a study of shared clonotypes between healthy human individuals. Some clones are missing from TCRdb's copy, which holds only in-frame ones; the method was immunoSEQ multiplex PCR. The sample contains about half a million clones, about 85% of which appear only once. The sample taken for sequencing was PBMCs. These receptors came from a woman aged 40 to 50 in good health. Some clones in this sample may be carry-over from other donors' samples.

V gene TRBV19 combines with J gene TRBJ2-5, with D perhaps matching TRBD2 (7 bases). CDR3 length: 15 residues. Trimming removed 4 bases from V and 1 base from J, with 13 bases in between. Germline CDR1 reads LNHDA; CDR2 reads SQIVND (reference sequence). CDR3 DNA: TGTGCCAGTAGTAAGGGGGAGGGCCTCCAAGAGACCCAGTACTTC. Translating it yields CASSKGEGLQETQYF.

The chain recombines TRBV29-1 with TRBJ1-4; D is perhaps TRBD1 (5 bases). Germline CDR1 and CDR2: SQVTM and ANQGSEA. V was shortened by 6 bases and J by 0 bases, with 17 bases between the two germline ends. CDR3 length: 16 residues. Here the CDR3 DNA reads TGCAGCGTAAAGGGGTTCCGGTTGGCAACTAATGAAAAACTGTTTTTT. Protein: CSVKGFRLATNEKLFF.

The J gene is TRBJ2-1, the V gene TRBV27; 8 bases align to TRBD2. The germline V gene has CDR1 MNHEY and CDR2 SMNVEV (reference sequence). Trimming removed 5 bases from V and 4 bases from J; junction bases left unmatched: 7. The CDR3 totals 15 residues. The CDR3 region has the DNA TGTGCCAGCAGTCCGGGACTAGGCCTATACAATGAGCAGTTCTTC. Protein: CASSPGLGLYNEQFF.

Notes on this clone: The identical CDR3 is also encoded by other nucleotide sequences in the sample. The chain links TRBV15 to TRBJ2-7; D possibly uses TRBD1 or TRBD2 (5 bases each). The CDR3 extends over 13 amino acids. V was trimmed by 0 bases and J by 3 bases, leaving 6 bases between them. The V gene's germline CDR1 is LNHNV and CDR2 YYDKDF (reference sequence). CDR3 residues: CATSRDGGYEQYF. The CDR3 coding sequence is TGTGCCACCAGCAGAGATGGGGGCTACGAGCAGTACTTC.